The next 16 T cell receptor beta chains were all read from a single sample in a study of blood T cell repertoires in COVID-19. The repertoire was sequenced with immunoSEQ multiplex PCR; TCRdb's copy has only in-frame clones and lacks some. Of about 140,000 clones in the sample, approximately 80% were seen once. Sequenced: PBMCs or T cells enriched from blood (not recorded which). These receptors were obtained from a woman aged 18-30 years who had been exposed to COVID-19.

The chain uses TRBV2 and TRBJ2-3; the D gene is possibly TRBD1 (6 bases). Germline lookup yields CDR1 SNHLY and CDR2 FYNNEI. The CDR3 has 13 residues. V was pared by 9 bases and J by 1 base, with 11 bases between. The CDR3 nucleotides read TGTGCCAGGAAGTGGACAGGCACAGATACGCAGTATTTT. Protein: CARKWTGTDTQYF.

The chain recombines TRBV12-3 or TRBV12-4 with TRBJ2-5; D remains ambiguous. Trimming removed 2 bases at V and 2 bases at J, with 6 bases between. There are 13 residues in the CDR3. Here the CDR3 reads CASSLQLQETQYF. CDR3 DNA: TGTGCCAGCAGTTTACAGTTACAAGAGACCCAGTACTTC.

The chain couples TRBV2 to TRBJ1-1; unclear D gene. V lost 6 bases and J 6 bases, leaving 17 bases between the germline ends. The CDR3 has 14 residues. From germline, CDR1 is SNHLY and CDR2 FYNNEI. Written as DNA, the CDR3 is TGTGCCAGCAGGCTGGAACGGAGCTCGGCTGAAGCTTTCTTT. Amino acid sequence: CASRLERSSAEAFF.

The V gene is TRBV5-1, the J gene TRBJ1-2; a weak D match, TRBD1 (6 bases). With 0 bases removed from V and 5 bases from J, the gap between germline ends came to 14 bases. There are 15 residues in the CDR3. Germline CDR1 reads SGHRS; CDR2 reads YFSETQ. CDR3 residues: CASSLALAGVYGYTF. CDR3 in DNA: TGCGCCAGCAGCTTGGCGCTGGCAGGGGTGTATGGCTACACCTTC.

This clone showed up just a few times. This sequence joins TRBV28 and TRBJ1-1; D is undetermined. Deletions cut 3 bases from V and 3 bases from J, with 14 bases between. The V gene's germline CDR1 is MDHEN and CDR2 SYDVKM. The CDR3 contains 15 residues. CDR3 bases: TGTGCCAGCAGTTTGGCGGGTGGGCGTCACACTGAAGCTTTCTTT. Its translation is CASSLAGGRHTEAFF.

In DNA, the CDR3 is TGTGCCAGTAAGACAGCTGGGGGCTACACCTTC. The encoded protein is CASKTAGGYTF. The gene calls are TRBV19 and TRBJ1-2; tentative D call: TRBD1 (5 bases). Looked up from germline, CDR1 is LNHDA and CDR2 is SQIVND (reference sequence). Trimming took 7 bases from V and 8 from J, leaving 11 bases between them. This CDR3 region has 11 residues.

The rearrangement uses TRBV13 and TRBJ1-5; D remains unclear. Germline lookup yields CDR1 PRHDT and CDR2 FYEKMQ (reference sequence). The CDR3 spans 12 residues. V was trimmed by 10 bases and J by 4 bases, leaving 11 bases between them. The CDR3 DNA sequence: TGTGCCACCCGAGAGGGAAATCAGCCCCAGCATTTT. The encoded protein is CATREGNQPQHF.

The chain uses TRBV9 and TRBJ2-1; 14 bases agree with TRBD2. CDR3 length: 15 residues. The ends lost 4 bases at V and 6 bases at J; junction bases unmatched: 3. Germline lookup yields CDR1 SGDLS and CDR2 YYNGEE. This CDR3 is CASSRGTSGSNEQFF. Written as DNA, the CDR3 is TGTGCCAGCAGCCGAGGGACTAGCGGGAGCAATGAGCAGTTCTTC. The full variable domain, in which reference TRBV9 and TRBJ2-1 provide the parts outside the CDR3, is DSGVTQTPKHLITATGQRVTLRCSPRSGDLSVYWYQQSLDQGLQFLIQYYNGEERAKGNILERFSAQQFPDLHSELNLSSLELGDSALYFCASSRGTSGSNEQFFGPGTRLTVL.

The chain joins TRBV12-3 or TRBV12-4 to TRBJ2-2, with D unresolved. This CDR3 region has 13 residues. Deletions cut 5 bases from V and 2 bases from J, with 6 bases between. Here the CDR3 reads CASSRSNTGELFF. The CDR3 DNA is TGTGCCAGCAGTCGTAGCAACACCGGGGAGCTGTTTTTT.

Here the CDR3 reads CASSLQGQETQYF. The CDR3 nucleotides are TGTGCCAGCAGCTTGCAGGGGCAAGAGACCCAGTACTTC. V usage is TRBV7-2 and J usage is TRBJ2-5, with D possibly being TRBD1 (6 bases). The V gene's germline CDR1 is SGHTA and CDR2 FQGNSA. Trimming stripped 3 bases from V and 2 bases from J, with 7 bases between. CDR3 length equals 13 residues.

The chain couples TRBV7-7 to TRBJ2-5; 7 nucleotides match TRBD1. Germline trimming cut 4 bases from V and 2 bases from J; bases unmatched to any gene: 7. CDR1 is SSHAT, CDR2 FNYEAQ, per germline (reference sequence). The CDR3 runs to 15 residues. CDR3 region: CASSSSPGQQETQYF. CDR3 in DNA: TGTGCCAGCAGCTCCTCCCCGGGACAGCAAGAGACCCAGTACTTC.

V usage is TRBV6-5 and J usage is TRBJ2-7; the match to TRBD1 covers 9 bases. Germline lookup yields CDR1 MNHEY and CDR2 SVGAGI. V was clipped by 4 bases and J by 4 bases; unmatched bases: 8. The CDR3 spans 15 residues. The CDR3, as DNA: TGTGCCAGCAGTTTTGGGGGGACAGGGAGATACGAGCAGTACTTC. Its translation is CASSFGGTGRYEQYF.

This clone was seen only once. This sequence joins TRBV18 and TRBJ1-2; D is perhaps TRBD1 (6 bases). The length of the CDR3 is 15 residues. The germline gives CDR1 KGHSH, CDR2 LQKENI. Deletions cut 3 bases from V and 5 bases from J, with 16 bases between. CDR3 protein: CASSPREGGYYGYTF. DNA for the CDR3: TGTGCCAGCTCACCCCGGGAAGGGGGATATTATGGCTACACCTTC.

This sequence joins TRBV2 and TRBJ2-1, with D perhaps TRBD1 (5 bases). The CDR3 totals 15 residues. CDR1 and CDR2 from the germline V gene are SNHLY and FYNNEI. The germline V and J ends were trimmed by 3 bases and 0 bases, with 9 bases remaining between them. The CDR3 sequence: CASSDRDSSYNEQFF. CDR3 coding DNA: TGTGCCAGCAGTGATCGCGACAGCTCCTACAATGAGCAGTTCTTC.

The genes are TRBV25-1 and TRBJ1-2, with 10 bases that match TRBD1. After removal of 5 bases from V and 6 bases from J, the junction contained 3 bases not matched to a gene. CDR1 and CDR2 (germline): MGHDK, SYGVNS. The CDR3 is 13 amino acids. The CDR3 coding sequence is TGTGCCAGCAGTTACGGGACAGGGGATGGCTACACCTTC. Translation: CASSYGTGDGYTF.

The chain recombines TRBV6-6 with TRBJ2-7, with D possibly TRBD2 on 7 matching bases. V lost 6 bases and J lost 2, with 20 bases in between. Germline V CDR1 and CDR2: MNHNY, SVGAGI (reference sequence). CDR3 length: 16 amino acids. The CDR3: CASSDPGGGRTYEQYF. CDR3 DNA: TGTGCCAGCAGCGACCCGGGCGGGGGCAGGACCTACGAGCAGTACTTC.